This passage covers 10 T cell receptor beta chains from one sample sequenced in a study of Ad26.COV2.S vaccination and SARS-CoV-2 variants. Stated treatment: roughly 18 received Ad26.COV2.S at low or high dose, single or two shots; a few received placebo; per-sample allocation not given. Vaccine and placebo recipients were sampled on day 63 after the first injection. Method: immunoSEQ multiplex PCR; TCRdb's copy keeps in-frame clones and lacks some. Of 300,000 to 500,000 clones listed, 75% to 90% were seen once; the top ten hold more than 3%. The starting material was peripheral blood, obtained in a trial of Ad26.COV2.S vaccine versus placebo. These receptors all come from a person aged 18 to 65 who received the Ad26.COV2.S COVID-19 vaccine or a placebo.

In its sample, this clone was seen once. Other DNA sequences of this sample code for an identical CDR3. The CDR3 region is CASSYSGRDYGYTF. DNA of the CDR3: TGTGCCAGCAGTTACTCGGGGCGGGACTATGGCTACACCTTC. The chain carries TRBV6-6 and TRBJ1-2; D is possibly TRBD1 (5 bases). The CDR3 extends over 14 amino acids. Looked up from germline, CDR1 is MNHNY and CDR2 is SVGAGI (reference sequence). V gave up 0 bases and J gave up 3 bases, with 8 bases separating them.

The rearrangement uses TRBV10-1 and TRBJ2-2; 8 nucleotides line up with TRBD1. The V gene's germline CDR1 is WNHNN and CDR2 SYGVQD (reference sequence). Trimming at V came to 0 bases and at J to 3 bases, leaving 9 bases not matched to a gene. This CDR3 region has 18 residues. The CDR3 DNA sequence: TGCGCCAGCAGTGAGTCGACCGGGACAGGATCTTACACCGGGGAGCTGTTTTTT. As protein: CASSESTGTGSYTGELFF.

Turning to this clone: This CDR3 is also generated by other DNA sequences in the sample. The CDR3 DNA follows: TGTGCCAGCAGTTACTCGGGGGGATCCTACGAGCAGTACTTC. Amino acid sequence: CASSYSGGSYEQYF. V and J are TRBV6-5 and TRBJ2-7; D might be TRBD2 (6 bases). The CDR3 consists of 14 residues. Trimming took 0 bases from V and 1 from J, leaving 7 bases between them. Germline V gives CDR1 MNHEY, CDR2 SVGAGI.

This clone came up a few times. The rearrangement links TRBV19 to TRBJ1-1, with a possible D match to TRBD1 (6 bases). The CDR3 has 15 residues. In germline, CDR1 is LNHDA, CDR2 SQIVND (reference sequence). Trimming left V 4 bases short and J 4 bases short, with 16 bases between. The CDR3 DNA reads as TGTGCCAGTAGTACCAAACAGGGCGGGTCCACTGAAGCTTTCTTT. Translated, it gives CASSTKQGGSTEAFF. The entire variable domain, with the rest obtained from reference TRBV19 and TRBJ1-1, is as follows: DGGITQSPKYLFRKEGQNVTLSCEQNLNHDAMYWYRQDPGQGLRLIYYSQIVNDFQKGDIAEGYSVSREKKESFPLTVTSAQKNPTAFYLCASSTKQGGSTEAFFGQGTRLTVV.

The chain joins TRBV10-1 to TRBJ2-7; 12 bases fit TRBD1. The junction had 9 bases not matched to a gene; V was cut back by 4 bases and J by 5 bases. The germline V gene encodes CDR1 WNHNN and CDR2 SYGVQD (reference sequence). CDR3 size: 16 residues. CDR3 DNA sequence: TGCGCCAGCAGTGGAGAGGGGACAGGGGGCTTGGACGAGCAGTACTTC. It specifies CASSGEGTGGLDEQYF.

This clone came up once. The V and J genes are TRBV11-2 and TRBJ2-3; no clear D. The CDR3 has 18 amino acids. Germline loops: CDR1 SGHAT, CDR2 FQNNGV. V lost 5 bases and J 9 bases, leaving 30 bases between the germline ends. DNA for the CDR3: TGTGCCAGCAGCCCGCGACTGAGAAGGGCCGGCCCCATCGGGACGCAGTATTTT. The encoded protein is CASSPRLRRAGPIGTQYF.

This clone was found a few times. V and J are TRBV27 and TRBJ2-5, with D perhaps matching TRBD1 (7 bases). The CDR3 has 15 amino acids. CDR1 and CDR2 (germline): MNHEY, SMNVEV (reference sequence). Trimming removed 4 bases from V and 5 bases from J, with 17 bases in between. This CDR3 reads CASSWQYRGGETQYF. The CDR3, as DNA: TGTGCCAGCAGTTGGCAATACAGGGGAGGCGAGACCCAGTACTTC.

This chain links TRBV7-8 with TRBJ2-3; a possible D gene is TRBD2 (7 bases). The V and J ends lost 5 bases and 2 bases respectively, with 17 bases between them. The CDR3 length is 16 residues. The germline CDR1 and CDR2 sequences are SGHVS and FQNEAQ. CDR3 loop: CASSPRGAGHTDTQYF. The CDR3 DNA sequence: TGTGCCAGCAGCCCCCGGGGGGCGGGGCACACAGATACGCAGTATTTT.

CDR3 in amino acids: CATSRGGLGANEKLFF. In DNA form, the CDR3 reads TGTGCCACCAGCAGAGGGGGACTGGGAGCTAATGAAAAACTGTTTTTT. The chain combines TRBV15 with TRBJ1-4; D may be TRBD1 (5 bases). The CDR3 spans 16 residues. Germline V gives CDR1 LNHNV, CDR2 YYDKDF (reference sequence). V was clipped by 1 base and J by 3 bases, with 12 bases between them.

The chain's CDR3 is CASSLYIGSSYEQYF. As DNA, the CDR3 is TGTGCCAGCAGCTTGTATATTGGGAGCTCCTACGAGCAGTACTTC. The gene calls are TRBV5-4 and TRBJ2-7, with a possible D match to TRBD2 (5 bases). The CDR3 has 15 residues. Trimming took off 1 base at V and 0 bases at J, with 11 bases between the two ends. Germline assignment: CDR1 SGHNT and CDR2 YYREEE (reference sequence).